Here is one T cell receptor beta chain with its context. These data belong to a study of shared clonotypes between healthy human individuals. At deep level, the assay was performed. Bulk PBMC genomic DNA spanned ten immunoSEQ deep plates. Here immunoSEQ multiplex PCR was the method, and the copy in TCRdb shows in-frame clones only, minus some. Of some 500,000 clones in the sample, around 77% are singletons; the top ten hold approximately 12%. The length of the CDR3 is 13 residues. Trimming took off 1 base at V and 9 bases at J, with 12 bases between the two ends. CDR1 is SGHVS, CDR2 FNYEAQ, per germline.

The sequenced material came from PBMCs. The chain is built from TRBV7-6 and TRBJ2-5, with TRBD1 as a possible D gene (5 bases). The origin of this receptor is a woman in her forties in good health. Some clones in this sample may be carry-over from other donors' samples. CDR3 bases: TGTGCCAGCAGCTTAGAAGGGGCGATGCCCCAGTACTTC. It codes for CASSLEGAMPQYF.